The 19 T cell receptor beta chains in this list originate from one sample, sequenced in a study of tissue T cells after allogeneic stem cell transplantation. TCRdb's table, derived via immunoSEQ multiplex PCR, lists solely in-frame clones and lacks some. The table has approximately 12,000 clones, about 73% seen once. Material: tissue from the right colon, obtained at autopsy. These receptors were collected from a woman aged 18 to 55 with breast cancer.

The genes are TRBV4-2 and TRBJ2-1, with TRBD1 as a possible D gene (6 bases). The germline V and J ends were trimmed by 4 bases and 7 bases, with 14 bases remaining between them. The CDR3 consists of 14 residues. CDR1 and CDR2 (germline): LGHNA, YNFKEQ. The chain's CDR3 is CASSPDATGNEQFF. As DNA, the CDR3 is TGTGCCAGCAGCCCGGACGCGACAGGAAATGAGCAGTTCTTC.

The rearrangement links TRBV10-3 to TRBJ2-3, with 13 bases that match TRBD2. The CDR3 length is 14 residues. V gave up 10 bases and J gave up 6 bases; unmatched junction bases: 7. Germline CDR1 ENHRY, CDR2 SYGVKD. CDR3 sequence (DNA): TGTGCCACCGGGACTAGCGGGGCGAGGGATACGCAGTATTTT. This gives the protein CATGTSGARDTQYF.

The chain uses TRBV27 and TRBJ2-1; a possible D gene is TRBD1 (6 bases). The CDR3 totals 15 residues. Trimming stripped 6 bases from V and 0 bases from J, with 12 bases between. Germline-derived CDR1 and CDR2 are MNHEY and SMNVEV (reference sequence). In nucleotides, the CDR3 is TGTGCCAGCAGCTGGGGGCCCAGCTCCTACAATGAGCAGTTCTTC. Translated: CASSWGPSSYNEQFF.

This clone was observed a few times. The CDR3 spells CASSPWADYGYTF. The CDR3 bases are TGTGCCAGCAGCCCTTGGGCAGACTATGGCTACACCTTC. V is TRBV7-9 and J is TRBJ1-2, with D unclear. Trimming stripped 5 bases from V and 3 bases from J, with 10 bases between. This CDR3 spans 13 amino acids. The germline CDR1 and CDR2 sequences are SEHNR and FQNEAQ (reference sequence).

This chain links TRBV7-8 with TRBJ2-5, with D possibly being TRBD2 (5 bases). Germline CDR1 reads SGHVS; CDR2 reads FQNEAQ. The length of the CDR3 is 14 residues. Trimming cost V 2 bases and J 5 bases, with 12 bases left between them. The CDR3 here is CASSLWGVGETQYF. The CDR3 coding sequence is TGTGCCAGCAGCTTATGGGGAGTTGGGGAGACCCAGTACTTC.

The rearrangement uses TRBV7-8 and TRBJ1-2; D gene unclear. Looked up from germline, CDR1 is SGHVS and CDR2 is FQNEAQ. The CDR3 extends over 12 amino acids. The ends were cut back, 5 bases at V and 10 bases at J, with 14 bases in the middle. Here the CDR3 DNA reads TGTGCCAGCAGCCCGTACTTAGTTTACTACACCTTC. Amino acids: CASSPYLVYYTF.

This clone was counted only a few times. The chain has TRBV5-1 and TRBJ2-2, with D maybe TRBD1 (7 bases). The CDR3 is 16 residues long. Germline CDR1 and CDR2: SGHRS and YFSETQ. V was pared by 3 bases and J by 5 bases, with 17 bases between. The CDR3 spells CASSSPEGAGTGELFF. The DNA for the CDR3 is TGCGCCAGCAGCTCCCCTGAGGGGGCGGGGACCGGGGAGCTGTTTTTT.

V is TRBV19 and J is TRBJ2-1, with a tentative D call TRBD2 (7 bases). CDR3 length: 15 residues. Germline V gives CDR1 LNHDA, CDR2 SQIVND (reference sequence). Trimming removed 7 bases at V and 0 bases at J, with 13 bases between. The DNA for the CDR3 is TGTGCCAGTAAAAAGGGGGGGAGCTCCTACAATGAGCAGTTCTTC. It codes for CASKKGGSSYNEQFF. Together with reference TRBV19 and TRBJ2-1, the CDR3 gives the full variable domain: DGGITQSPKYLFRKEGQNVTLSCEQNLNHDAMYWYRQDPGQGLRLIYYSQIVNDFQKGDIAEGYSVSREKKESFPLTVTSAQKNPTAFYLCASKKGGSSYNEQFFGPGTRLTVL.

Here the CDR3 reads CASSFLRTSNYGYTF. The CDR3 coding sequence is TGTGCCAGCAGTTTTTTAAGGACCTCCAACTATGGCTACACCTTC. The rearrangement uses TRBV28 and TRBJ1-2; D remains ambiguous. Deletions cut 3 bases from V and 2 bases from J, with 13 bases between. This CDR3 comprises 15 residues. Germline CDR1 reads MDHEN; CDR2 reads SYDVKM.

As to this clone: Here the CDR3 omits its conserved ending phenylalanine or tryptophan, so a read error is the likely source. It is unclear where the CDR3 begins or ends on the DNA, so no DNA is shown, and the CDR3 is as TCRdb lists it. This chain connects TRBV7-9 to TRBJ1-1. A total of 14 residues make up the CDR3, ends included. The germline V gene has CDR1 SEHNR and CDR2 FQNEAQ (reference sequence). Here the CDR3 reads CASSLESPGVSPVC.

The genes are TRBV5-1 and TRBJ2-1, with no clear D. Germline loops: CDR1 SGHRS, CDR2 YFSETQ. The CDR3 contains 13 residues. Trimming removed 1 base at V and 8 bases at J, with 10 bases between. The CDR3, as DNA: TGCGCCAGCAGCTTGCGAGGTCCCCATGAGCAGTTCTTC. Protein sequence: CASSLRGPHEQFF.

The chain has TRBV28 and TRBJ1-1, with D maybe TRBD1 (6 bases). Trimming took 7 bases from V and 1 from J, leaving 25 bases between them. From germline, CDR1 is MDHEN and CDR2 SYDVKM. This CDR3 contains 18 residues. The CDR3 protein is CASTPARGGEGTNTEAFF. CDR3 nucleotides: TGTGCCAGCACCCCGGCGCGCGGGGGCGAAGGTACGAACACTGAAGCTTTCTTT.

The chain couples TRBV5-1 to TRBJ2-5, with 10 nucleotides matching TRBD1. Trimming took 2 bases from V and 4 from J; bases not matched to a gene: 11. The germline V gene has CDR1 SGHRS and CDR2 YFSETQ. The CDR3 length is 17 residues. As DNA, the CDR3 is TGCGCCAGCAGCTTATCGGGTTCCCGGACAGGGGGAGAGACCCAGTACTTC. This encodes CASSLSGSRTGGETQYF.

The rearrangement uses TRBV13 and TRBJ2-3; D possibly corresponds to TRBD1 (6 bases). Germline CDR1 reads PRHDT; CDR2 reads FYEKMQ (reference sequence). CDR3 size: 15 residues. V lost 7 bases to trimming and J lost 1 base, with 15 bases between them. The chain's CDR3 is CASTQGGSGTDTQYF. CDR3 sequence (DNA): TGTGCCAGCACCCAAGGGGGTAGCGGCACAGATACGCAGTATTTT. Full variable domain (remainder filled in from reference TRBV13 and TRBJ2-3): AAGVIQSPRHLIKEKRETATLKCYPIPRHDTVYWYQQGPGQDPQFLISFYEKMQSDKGSIPDRFSAQQFSDYHSELNMSSLELGDSALYFCASTQGGSGTDTQYFGPGTRLTVL.

There are a few counts of this clone. The chain joins TRBV7-2 to TRBJ1-5; D call uncertain. This CDR3 region has 13 residues. Trimming stripped 1 base from V and 7 bases from J, with 8 bases between. The germline V gene has CDR1 SGHTA and CDR2 FQGNSA. CDR3 coding DNA: TGTGCCAGCAGCTTAGTCCGGGAGCAGCCCCAGCATTTT. This translates into CASSLVREQPQHF.

The chain recombines TRBV30 with TRBJ1-2; D gene uncertain. V lost 3 bases, J lost 4 bases, and 12 bases lay in between. This CDR3 has 13 amino acids. Germline lookup yields CDR1 GTSNPN and CDR2 SVGIG (reference sequence). The CDR3 loop reads CAWRILGTYGYTF. The DNA for the CDR3 is TGTGCCTGGAGGATCCTGGGCACCTATGGCTACACCTTC.

The chain couples TRBV18 to TRBJ2-1; D might be TRBD2 (7 bases). Germline V CDR1 and CDR2: KGHSH, LQKENI. Deletions cut 8 bases from V and 4 bases from J, with 12 bases between. This CDR3 contains 13 residues. The CDR3 loop reads CASKKGGYNEQFF. The CDR3 nucleotides read TGTGCCAGCAAAAAGGGGGGGTACAATGAGCAGTTCTTC.

V is TRBV9 and J is TRBJ1-3, with D perhaps matching TRBD1 (6 bases). The CDR3 spans 16 residues. Germline CDR1 is SGDLS and CDR2 is YYNGEE. V gave up 4 bases and J gave up 1 base, with 15 bases separating them. CDR3 sequence: CASSPLTDRSGNTIYF. The DNA for the CDR3 is TGTGCCAGCAGCCCCTTGACTGACAGGTCTGGAAACACCATATATTTT.

V usage is TRBV9 and J usage is TRBJ2-3; TRBD2 matches 8 bases. From germline, CDR1 is SGDLS and CDR2 YYNGEE. V lost 0 bases to trimming and J lost 0 bases; unmatched junction nucleotides: 6. The CDR3 runs 17 residues. The CDR3 coding sequence is TGTGCCAGCAGCGTAGGAACGGGAGGGTATAGCACAGATACGCAGTATTTT. This gives the protein CASSVGTGGYSTDTQYF.